The 29 T cell receptor beta chains listed next were all sequenced from one sample in a study of Graves' ophthalmopathy and Graves' hyperthyroidism (dated by TCRdb to about 2018). For sequencing, an Illumina HiSeq 2000 was employed. TCR beta CDR3 regions were amplified from RNA transcripts for repertoire sequencing. HTBI primers and the Qiagen OneStep RT-PCR kit were used in a first-round RT-PCR, which was followed by a second-round multiplex PCR, size selection and purification. Through fastp at Q25 and MiXCR, TCRdb rebuilt clones from the public reads, retaining in-frame beta chains. Entries are consolidated by CDR3 protein sequence, retaining the most common genes and DNA. This sample is represented by about 740,000 distinct CDR3 sequences; around 40% of them were singletons. The ten largest clones add up to less than 55% of the sample. Sequencing was done on a sample of peripheral blood. These receptors were obtained from an adult man with Graves' ophthalmopathy.

The chain is built from TRBV29-1 and TRBJ1-1; D may be TRBD1 (5 bases). The CDR3 is 13 amino acids. Germline CDR1 SQVTM, CDR2 ANQGSEA. Trimming cost V 6 bases and J 6 bases, with 17 bases left between them. CDR3 in DNA: TGCAGCGTGGGGCGGGGAAACCGATCTGAAGCTTTCTTT. The encoded protein is CSVGRGNRSEAFF.

This chain joins TRBV29-1 and TRBJ2-5, with TRBD1 matching 7 bases. The end of the DNA is better explained by TRBJ2-7, so the J call may be wrong. Germline-derived CDR1 and CDR2 are SQVTM and ANQGSEA. This CDR3 has 13 residues. The CDR3 region is CSAQTQGSYEQYF. The CDR3 nucleotides read TGCAGTGCTCAAACACAGGGGTCCTACGAGCAGTACTTC.

This rearrangement joins TRBV12-3 or TRBV12-4 to TRBJ1-1; TRBD1 might be the D (5 bases). The V end was cut by 6 bases, the J end by 4 bases, with 18 bases between. This CDR3 has 15 amino acids. CDR3 region: CASRNRAGWGTEAFF. For the CDR3, the DNA is TGTGCCAGCAGGAACCGGGCAGGGTGGGGCACTGAAGCTTTCTTT.

The V and J genes are TRBV20-1 and TRBJ1-3, with 7 bases identical to TRBD1. The CDR3 is 16 amino acids. Trimming cost V 0 bases and J 1 base; bases outside gene matches: 6. The germline V gene encodes CDR1 DFQATT and CDR2 SNEGSKA (reference sequence). The CDR3 here is CSARDLTGRSGNTIYF. The DNA of the CDR3 is TGCAGTGCTAGAGACCTGACAGGGAGGTCTGGAAACACCATATATTTT.

J is TRBJ1-1 and V is TRBV10-3; maybe TRBD1 (5 bases). The CDR3 loop spans 15 amino acids. Trimming took off 5 bases at V and 2 bases at J, with 15 bases between the two ends. Per germline, CDR1 ENHRY and CDR2 SYGVKD. The CDR3: CAISYSPRANTEAFF. In DNA, the CDR3 is TGTGCCATCAGTTACTCTCCCAGGGCCAACACTGAAGCTTTCTTT.

This clonotype was observed a handful of times. V gene TRBV25-1 combines with J gene TRBJ2-7; the D is unclear. Trimming pared 11 bases from V and 2 bases from J, leaving 13 bases between. The CDR3 consists of 12 residues. Germline values: CDR1 MGHDK, CDR2 SYGVNS. For the CDR3, the DNA is TGTGCCGTGAAGGACGGAACCTACGAGCAGTACTTC. Amino acid sequence: CAVKDGTYEQYF.

The rearrangement uses TRBV2 and TRBJ2-7; 10 bases align to TRBD1. The ends lost 10 bases at V and 6 bases at J; junction bases unmatched: 9. The CDR3 is 13 amino acids. CDR1 and CDR2 (germline): SNHLY, FYNNEI. CDR3 nucleotides: TGTGCCACCGAAGGGACAGGGGCCTCCGAGCAGTACTTC. Amino acid sequence: CATEGTGASEQYF.

The chain employs TRBV7-9 and TRBJ2-2; unclear D gene. The germline CDR1 and CDR2 sequences are SEHNR and FQNEAQ (reference sequence). Trimming stripped 10 bases from V and 6 bases from J, with 6 bases between. The CDR3 is 10 residues long. In nucleotides, the CDR3 is TGTGCCATAATAGCCGGGGAGCTGTTTTTT. This gives the protein CAIIAGELFF.

This clonotype has only a few counts. This chain joins TRBV12-3 or TRBV12-4 and TRBJ2-7, with D possibly being TRBD1 (6 bases). The CDR3 has 14 residues. Trimming took off 2 bases at V and 3 bases at J, with 11 bases between the two ends. The CDR3 here is CASSLSGQYYEQYF. CDR3 sequence (DNA): TGTGCCAGCAGTTTATCAGGACAGTACTACGAGCAGTACTTC.

The chain links TRBV14 to TRBJ1-1; 7 nucleotides agree with TRBD1. V dropped 7 bases and J dropped 1; count of bases not matched to a gene: 6. CDR3 length: 14 residues. CDR1 and CDR2 (germline): SGHDN, FVKESK. The CDR3 region is CASTGTDQNTEAFF. The CDR3 DNA reads TGTGCCAGCACGGGGACAGACCAGAACACTGAAGCTTTCTTT.

This clonotype was seen ten or more times. The gene calls are TRBV19 and TRBJ2-6; D gene uncertain. Germline CDR1 LNHDA, CDR2 SQIVND (reference sequence). Deletions cut 4 bases from V and 0 bases from J, with 4 bases between. CDR3 length: 14 residues. The CDR3 region is CASSKSSGANVLTF. Here the CDR3 DNA reads TGTGCCAGTAGTAAAAGCTCTGGGGCCAACGTCCTGACTTTC.

This clonotype was counted a few times. The V gene is TRBV6-5, the J gene TRBJ2-5, with TRBD2 matching 11 bases. The ends lost 5 bases at V and 7 bases at J; junction bases unmatched: 0. This CDR3 is 12 amino acids long. Germline assignment: CDR1 MNHEY and CDR2 SVGAGI. As DNA, the CDR3 is TGTGCCAGCAGTGGGACTAGCGGGACCCAGTACTTC. Its translation is CASSGTSGTQYF.

The chain carries TRBV28 and TRBJ2-7; D is perhaps TRBD2 (5 bases). The CDR3 sequence is 12 residues long. The germline V gene has CDR1 MDHEN and CDR2 SYDVKM. Trimming removed 9 bases at V and 2 bases at J, with 11 bases between. The CDR3 region is CASAGRAYEQYF. As DNA, the CDR3 is TGTGCCAGTGCGGGTCGGGCCTACGAGCAGTACTTC.

This clonotype was seen ten or more times. The chain combines TRBV7-6 with TRBJ1-1; unclear D gene. V gave up 1 base and J gave up 2 bases, with 5 bases separating them. The germline V gene has CDR1 SGHVS and CDR2 FNYEAQ. This CDR3 is built from 13 residues. The CDR3 reads CASSLEQNTEAFF. As DNA, the CDR3 is TGTGCCAGCAGCTTAGAGCAAAACACTGAAGCTTTCTTT.

This clonotype has at least ten counts. The V gene is TRBV2, the J gene TRBJ1-1; no firm D call. Germline loops: CDR1 SNHLY, CDR2 FYNNEI. The CDR3 runs to 13 residues. Trimming left V 4 bases short and J 1 base short, with 7 bases between. The CDR3 here is CASSGNKNTEAFF. The CDR3 region has the DNA TGTGCCAGCAGTGGGAACAAGAACACTGAAGCTTTCTTT.

This chain joins TRBV7-6 and TRBJ2-5; 7 nucleotides line up with TRBD2. Germline assignment: CDR1 SGHVS and CDR2 FNYEAQ. Trimming took 4 bases from V and 5 from J; bases not matched to a gene: 7. The CDR3 is 14 residues long. The CDR3 region is CASSWAGGVETQYF. CDR3 nucleotide sequence: TGTGCCAGCAGCTGGGCTGGGGGGGTGGAGACCCAGTACTTC.

The V call is TRBV2, the J call TRBJ1-2; D call uncertain. This CDR3 has 14 residues. The germline V gene has CDR1 SNHLY and CDR2 FYNNEI. Trimming shortened V by 1 base and J by 2 bases, and 8 bases separated the two germline ends. The CDR3 protein is CASSEEGKNYGYTF. The CDR3 nucleotides are TGTGCCAGCAGTGAAGAGGGCAAGAACTATGGCTACACCTTC.

This clonotype has a count of ten or more. The genes are TRBV29-1 and TRBJ2-7; D is ambiguous. The ends were cut back, 4 bases at V and 1 base at J, with 8 bases in the middle. Germline CDR1 SQVTM, CDR2 ANQGSEA. The CDR3 covers 12 residues. The CDR3 sequence is CSVGVDSYEQYF. The CDR3 DNA reads as TGCAGCGTTGGAGTGGATTCCTACGAGCAGTACTTC.

This clonotype was seen only a few times. The rearrangement links TRBV29-1 to TRBJ1-1; D unresolved. Trimming pared 5 bases from V and 3 bases from J, leaving 7 bases between. CDR1 is SQVTM and CDR2 is ANQGSEA in the germline V gene. The CDR3 totals 11 residues. The CDR3 spells CSVSMDTEAFF. The DNA for the CDR3 is TGCAGCGTTTCGATGGACACTGAAGCTTTCTTT.

CDR3 sequence (DNA): TGCGCCAGCAGCCAAGAACTGGCGGGACCCTACAATGAGCAGTACTTC. Encoded protein: CASSQELAGPYNEQYF. The chain links TRBV4-3 to TRBJ2-5; the D gene is possibly TRBD2 (6 bases). From germline, CDR1 is LGHNA and CDR2 YSLEER. Trimming removed 0 bases from V and 11 bases from J, with 22 bases in between. The CDR3 runs 16 residues.

On this clonotype: A junction boundary mismatches the germline segment, possibly from a read error. The chain is built from TRBV4-1 and TRBJ1-3; the D gene is possibly TRBD1 (5 bases). Germline-derived CDR1 and CDR2 are MGHRA and YSYEKL. This CDR3 contains 13 residues. The CDR3 reads CASSQDRGNAIYF. The CDR3 DNA reads TGCGCCAGCAGCCAAGATAGGGGAAACGCCATATATTTT.

This chain connects TRBV25-1 to TRBJ1-2, with D possibly being TRBD1 (5 bases). This CDR3 contains 15 residues. Deletions cut 5 bases from V and 3 bases from J, with 16 bases between. CDR1 MGHDK and CDR2 SYGVNS come from the germline V gene. Here the CDR3 reads CASSRWGEKDYGYTF. CDR3 DNA: TGTGCCAGCAGTAGGTGGGGGGAGAAGGACTATGGCTACACCTTC.

The chain employs TRBV10-3 and TRBJ1-2; the match to TRBD1 covers 10 bases. This CDR3 has 16 residues. V lost 3 bases to trimming and J lost 0 bases; unmatched junction nucleotides: 4. Germline lookup yields CDR1 ENHRY and CDR2 SYGVKD. This chain's CDR3 is CAISDSGTGANYGYTF. The CDR3 DNA reads as TGTGCCATCAGTGATTCCGGGACAGGGGCTAACTATGGCTACACCTTC.

This chain connects TRBV29-1 to TRBJ1-4; D is possibly TRBD1 (6 bases). In germline, CDR1 is SQVTM, CDR2 ANQGSEA. V was trimmed by 2 bases and J by 6 bases, leaving 10 bases between them. The CDR3 sequence is 13 residues long. This CDR3 is CSVEIGGDEKLFF. The CDR3 DNA reads as TGCAGCGTTGAAATTGGGGGCGATGAAAAACTGTTTTTT.

Regarding this clonotype: Since no conserved phenylalanine or tryptophan closes the CDR3, a read error is the likely cause. V and J are TRBV29-1 and TRBJ1-2, with 12 bases identical to TRBD1. Germline CDR1 is SQVTM and CDR2 is ANQGSEA. There are 14 residues in the CDR3. The V segment lost 5 bases and the J segment 7 bases; nucleotides outside the gene matches: 8. The CDR3 coding sequence is TGCAGCGTTCTAGGTGGGGACAGGGGGCTTGGCTACACCCTC. Protein product: CSVLGGDRGLGYTL.

This clonotype showed up just a few times. The rearrangement joins TRBV5-8 to TRBJ2-5; D is perhaps TRBD1 (5 bases). Trimming removed 5 bases at V and 2 bases at J, with 10 bases between. CDR3 length: 13 residues. CDR1 is SGHTS, CDR2 YDEGEE, per germline. The CDR3 loop reads CASSRTQQETQYF. The CDR3 nucleotides read TGTGCCAGCAGTCGGACACAACAAGAGACCCAGTACTTC.

There are many counts of this clonotype. The V gene is TRBV10-3, the J gene TRBJ1-6; 10 bases line up with TRBD1. Losses at the gene ends were 6 bases for V and 9 bases for J; bases not matched to a gene: 8. Germline CDR1 ENHRY, CDR2 SYGVKD. CDR3 size: 15 residues. This chain's CDR3 is CAISGTGEVVSPLHF. DNA of the CDR3: TGTGCCATCAGCGGGACAGGGGAGGTTGTTTCACCCCTCCACTTT.

This clonotype was observed many times. V gene TRBV20-1 combines with J gene TRBJ1-6; D gene ambiguous. Trimming took 0 bases from V and 8 from J, leaving 11 bases between them. Germline V lookup: CDR1 DFQATT, CDR2 SNEGSKA (reference sequence). This CDR3 region has 14 residues. CDR3 sequence reads: CSARDRMGYSPLHF. The CDR3, as DNA: TGCAGTGCTAGAGATCGGATGGGCTATTCACCCCTCCACTTT.

The sample holds a few counts of this clonotype. V and J are TRBV7-9 and TRBJ1-1, with no clear D. Germline values: CDR1 SEHNR, CDR2 FQNEAQ (reference sequence). The CDR3 contains 14 residues. The ends were cut back, 5 bases at V and 1 base at J, with 11 bases in the middle. CDR3 loop: CASSPSSTNTEAFF. The CDR3 coding sequence is TGTGCCAGCAGCCCCTCTTCAACGAACACTGAAGCTTTCTTT.